In this sample, the clone carrying this T cell receptor beta chain turned up many times. Its antigen is unknown. In building TCR beta libraries, iRepertoire HTBI primers were used together with Arm-PCR of CDR3 regions. Methods used by the authors: Gene usage covered about 62 TRBV and 13 to 15 TRBJ segments. Each CDR3 protein is one row after TCRdb ran MiXCR on the multiplex PCR reads. TCRdb's processing, not the study's, gives the V and J calls here. The sample records fewer than 600,000 distinct CDR3 sequences, roughly 23% being singletons. This sample stems from a study of regulatory T cells in long-lasting Graves disease. Broader study findings: Persistent disease preferred TRBV28, TRBJ1-2 and TRBJ2-5. Less diverse TCR repertoires were seen in persistent Graves' patients than in newly diagnosed ones.

This sample's time point: persistent/refractory GD, antithyroid drugs over 5 years with positive TRAb. RNA isolated from PBMCs was used to make the TCR library. CDR3 length: 18 amino acids. The V gene lost 5 bases and the J gene lost 0 bases, with 17 bases spanning the gap. Germline values: CDR1 MDHEN, CDR2 SYDVKM. This sequence joins TRBV28 and TRBJ2-6; unclear D gene. This sequence originates from a female donor with Graves disease. Sequenced material: peripheral blood mononuclear cells (PBMCs), taken when the disease was refractory, from a patient treated with antithyroid drugs. CDR3 nucleotide sequence: TGTGCCAGCAGTCCAGCCACGACCCCCCACTCTGGGGCCAACGTCCTGACTTTC. Its protein product is CASSPATTPHSGANVLTF.